The TCR beta chain under discussion was sequenced for a study of CD8 T cells in ankylosing spondylitis (dated 2017 in TCRdb). With respect to the entire study: The study profiled T cell receptor beta repertoires in healthy donors and ankylosing spondylitis patients to find disease-linked TCR variants. The full study cohort was made up of 25 ankylosing spondylitis patients and 108 healthy donors. Samples of peripheral blood were taken, and for ankylosing spondylitis patients, synovial fluid was collected as well. Broad study findings and their caveats: A TCR beta motif made up of several highly homologous amino acid variants appeared to be characteristic of blood from ankylosing spondylitis patients. According to the report, matched synovial fluid samples from ankylosing spondylitis patients were significantly enriched for the disease-linked clones. Some TCR beta motif variants had previously been reported in synovial fluid and blood of reactive arthritis patients, which suggested common disease-initiation mechanisms. In peripheral blood, the disease-linked clones were found at relatively low frequencies and had a CD8+ phenotype.

Points on this clonotype: Which antigen it targets is not known. A read error may account for a junction end that differs from germline.

Sequencing instrument: Illumina HiSeq 2500. Quantitative 5'-RACE with molecular barcodes was the method used to prepare the TCR beta libraries. In the source study's methods: To identify disease-linked TCR variants, a new computational method was used, one built on a probabilistic model of VDJ rearrangement. The public reads were quality trimmed at Q25 with fastp and then assembled into clones with MiXCR by TCRdb, keeping productive beta chains. Entries are consolidated by CDR3 protein sequence, retaining the most common genes and DNA. These V and J calls originate from TCRdb's pipeline instead of the authors' own analysis. The sample data list about 300,000 distinct CDR3 sequences, and around 10% of these were observed just once. The top ten clones comprise about 10% of the sample. From the cysteine up to the phenylalanine, the CDR3 has a length of 13 residues. CDR3 DNA is the only sequence kept; it has 39 bases, read in frame from the first base. According to the germline V gene, CDR1 reads LGHNA and CDR2 reads YSLEER.

What was sequenced was blood, either unsorted or a sorted T cell fraction (not recorded which). This TCR was sampled from a female donor with ankylosing spondylitis or in good health (not recorded which). The chain uses TRBV4-3 and TRBJ2-7, with an unclear D gene assignment. The nucleotides read TGCGCCAGCAGCCAAGACGACCGCTCCGAGTTTCTCTTC. This sequence encodes CASSQDDRSEFLF.